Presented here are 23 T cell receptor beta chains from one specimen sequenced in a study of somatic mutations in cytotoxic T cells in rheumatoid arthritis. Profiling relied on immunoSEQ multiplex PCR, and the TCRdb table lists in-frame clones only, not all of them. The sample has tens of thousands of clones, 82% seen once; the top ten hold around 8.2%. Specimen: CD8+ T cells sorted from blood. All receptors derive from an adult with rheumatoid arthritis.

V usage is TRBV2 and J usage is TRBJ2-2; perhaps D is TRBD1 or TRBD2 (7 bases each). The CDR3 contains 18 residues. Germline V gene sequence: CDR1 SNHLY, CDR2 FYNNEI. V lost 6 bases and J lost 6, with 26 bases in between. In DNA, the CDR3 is TGTGCCAGCAGGAGCGGGACAGACCTAATCGCGGGCCCCGGGGAGCTGTTTTTT. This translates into CASRSGTDLIAGPGELFF.

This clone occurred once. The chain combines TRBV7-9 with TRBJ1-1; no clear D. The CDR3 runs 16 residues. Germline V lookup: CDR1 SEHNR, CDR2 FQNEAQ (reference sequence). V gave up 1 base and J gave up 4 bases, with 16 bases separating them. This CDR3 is CASSLVGKGSRTEAFF. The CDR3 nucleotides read TGTGCCAGCAGCTTAGTTGGAAAGGGCAGTCGCACTGAAGCTTTCTTT.

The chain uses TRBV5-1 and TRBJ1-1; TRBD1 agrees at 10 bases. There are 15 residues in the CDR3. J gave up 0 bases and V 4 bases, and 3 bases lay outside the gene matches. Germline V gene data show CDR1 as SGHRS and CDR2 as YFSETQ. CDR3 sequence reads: CASSVGQGLNTEAFF. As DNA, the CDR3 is TGCGCCAGCAGCGTGGGACAGGGGCTGAACACTGAAGCTTTCTTT.

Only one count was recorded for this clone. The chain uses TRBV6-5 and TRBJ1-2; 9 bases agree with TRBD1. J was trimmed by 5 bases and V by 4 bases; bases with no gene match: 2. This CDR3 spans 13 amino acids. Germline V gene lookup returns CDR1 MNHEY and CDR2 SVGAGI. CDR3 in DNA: TGTGCCAGCAGTTTTGGGACAGGGTATGGCTACACCTTC. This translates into CASSFGTGYGYTF.

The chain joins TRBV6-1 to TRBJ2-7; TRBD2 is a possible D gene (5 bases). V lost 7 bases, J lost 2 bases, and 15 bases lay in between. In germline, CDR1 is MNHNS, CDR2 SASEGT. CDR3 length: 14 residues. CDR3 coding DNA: TGTGCCAGCATGTTGAGGAGGTTACCCTACGAGCAGTACTTC. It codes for CASMLRRLPYEQYF.

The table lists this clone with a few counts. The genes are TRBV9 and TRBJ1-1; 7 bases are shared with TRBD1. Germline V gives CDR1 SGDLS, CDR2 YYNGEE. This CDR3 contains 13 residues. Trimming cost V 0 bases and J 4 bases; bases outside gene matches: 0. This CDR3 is CASSVGQGTEAFF. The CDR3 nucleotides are TGTGCCAGCAGCGTAGGACAGGGCACTGAAGCTTTCTTT.

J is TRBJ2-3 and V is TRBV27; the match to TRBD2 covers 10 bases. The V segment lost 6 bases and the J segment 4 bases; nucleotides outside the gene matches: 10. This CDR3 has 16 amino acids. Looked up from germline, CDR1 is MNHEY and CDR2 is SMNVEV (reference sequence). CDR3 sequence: CASRPSGRAWPDTQYF. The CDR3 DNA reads TGTGCCAGCAGACCAAGCGGGAGGGCCTGGCCAGATACGCAGTATTTT.

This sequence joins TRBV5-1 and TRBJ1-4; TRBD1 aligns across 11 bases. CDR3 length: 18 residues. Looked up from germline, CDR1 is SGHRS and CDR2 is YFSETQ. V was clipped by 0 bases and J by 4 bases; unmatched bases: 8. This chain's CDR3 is CASSLGTGGSTVNEKLFF. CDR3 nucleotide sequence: TGCGCCAGCAGCTTGGGGACAGGGGGCTCGACTGTTAATGAAAAACTGTTTTTT.

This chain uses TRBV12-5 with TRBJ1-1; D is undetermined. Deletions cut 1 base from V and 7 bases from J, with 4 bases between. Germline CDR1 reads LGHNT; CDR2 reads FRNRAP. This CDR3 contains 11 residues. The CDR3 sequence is CASGLGREAFF. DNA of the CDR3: TGTGCTAGTGGTTTGGGGCGTGAAGCTTTCTTT.

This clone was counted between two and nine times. The CDR3 coding sequence is TGTGCCAGCAGTGTCACAGGGAGCACTGAAGCTTTCTTT. Translated: CASSVTGSTEAFF. V is TRBV6-4 and J is TRBJ1-1; D is possibly TRBD1 (6 bases). V dropped 4 bases and J dropped 4 bases, with 10 bases sitting between them. CDR3 length: 13 residues. Looked up from germline, CDR1 is MRHNA and CDR2 is SNTAGT.

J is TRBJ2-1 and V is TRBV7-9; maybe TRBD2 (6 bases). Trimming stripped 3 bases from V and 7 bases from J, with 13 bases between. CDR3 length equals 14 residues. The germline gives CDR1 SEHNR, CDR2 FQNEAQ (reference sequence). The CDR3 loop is CASSFGGTWNEQFF. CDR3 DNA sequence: TGTGCCAGCAGCTTTGGCGGGACCTGGAATGAGCAGTTCTTC.

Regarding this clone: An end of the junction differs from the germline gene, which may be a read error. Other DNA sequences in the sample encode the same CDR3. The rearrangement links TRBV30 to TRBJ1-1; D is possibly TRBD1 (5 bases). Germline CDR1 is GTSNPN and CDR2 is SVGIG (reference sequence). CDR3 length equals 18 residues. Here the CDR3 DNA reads TGTGCCTGGAGTGTCGAGTTGGACATCCTTGACATGAACACTGAAGCTTTTTTT. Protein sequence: CAWSVELDILDMNTEAFF.

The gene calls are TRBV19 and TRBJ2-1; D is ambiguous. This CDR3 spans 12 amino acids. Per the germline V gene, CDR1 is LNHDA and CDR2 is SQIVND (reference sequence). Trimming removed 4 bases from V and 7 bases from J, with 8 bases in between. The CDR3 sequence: CASSTSSNEQFF. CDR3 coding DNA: TGTGCCAGTAGTACCAGCTCGAATGAGCAGTTCTTC.

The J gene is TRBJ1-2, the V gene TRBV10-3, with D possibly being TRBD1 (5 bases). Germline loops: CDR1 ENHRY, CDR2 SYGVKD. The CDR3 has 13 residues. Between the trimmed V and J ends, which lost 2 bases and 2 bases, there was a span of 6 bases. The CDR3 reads CAISEGGNYGYTF. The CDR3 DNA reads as TGTGCCATCAGTGAGGGGGGAAACTATGGCTACACCTTC.

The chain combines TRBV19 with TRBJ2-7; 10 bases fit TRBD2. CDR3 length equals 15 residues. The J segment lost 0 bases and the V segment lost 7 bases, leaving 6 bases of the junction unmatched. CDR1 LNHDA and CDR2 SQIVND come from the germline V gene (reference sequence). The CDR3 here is CASKISGGHSYEQYF. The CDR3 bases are TGTGCCAGTAAAATTAGCGGGGGGCACTCCTACGAGCAGTACTTC.

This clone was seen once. The chain's CDR3 is CASSRKGGAEQYF. Written as DNA, the CDR3 is TGTGCCAGCAGTCGGAAGGGGGGCGCCGAGCAGTACTTC. The rearrangement joins TRBV6-5 to TRBJ2-7; D could derive from TRBD1 or TRBD2 (6 bases each). Germline assignment: CDR1 MNHEY and CDR2 SVGAGI. The CDR3 extends over 13 amino acids. V was pared by 5 bases and J by 6 bases, with 14 bases between.

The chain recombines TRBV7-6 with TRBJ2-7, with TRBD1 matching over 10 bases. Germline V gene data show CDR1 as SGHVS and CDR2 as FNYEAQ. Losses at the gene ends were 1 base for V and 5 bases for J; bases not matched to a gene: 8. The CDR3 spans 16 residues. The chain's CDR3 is CASSLEGDRGRHEQYF. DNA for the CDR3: TGTGCCAGCAGCTTAGAGGGGGACAGGGGAAGGCACGAGCAGTACTTC.

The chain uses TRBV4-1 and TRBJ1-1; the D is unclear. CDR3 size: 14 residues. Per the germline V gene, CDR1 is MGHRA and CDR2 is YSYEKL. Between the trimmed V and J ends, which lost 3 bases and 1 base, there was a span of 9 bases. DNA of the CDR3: TGCGCCAGCAGCCACCGCAGGACGAACACTGAAGCTTTCTTT. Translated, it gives CASSHRRTNTEAFF.

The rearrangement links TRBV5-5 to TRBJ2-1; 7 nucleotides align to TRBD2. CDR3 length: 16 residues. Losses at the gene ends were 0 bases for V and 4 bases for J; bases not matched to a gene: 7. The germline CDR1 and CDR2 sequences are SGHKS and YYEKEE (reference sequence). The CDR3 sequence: CASSLVRLAVYNEQFF. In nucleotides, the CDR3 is TGTGCCAGCAGCTTGGTGCGGCTAGCGGTTTACAATGAGCAGTTCTTC.

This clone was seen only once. The CDR3 DNA follows: TGTGCCAGCAGCTCGAACGTACGACTGGGAGCTAACTATGGCTACACCTTC. This translates into CASSSNVRLGANYGYTF. The rearrangement uses TRBV5-4 and TRBJ1-2, with D uncertain. Germline values: CDR1 SGHNT, CDR2 YYREEE (reference sequence). The CDR3 has 17 residues. V was trimmed by 3 bases and J by 0 bases, leaving 18 bases between them.

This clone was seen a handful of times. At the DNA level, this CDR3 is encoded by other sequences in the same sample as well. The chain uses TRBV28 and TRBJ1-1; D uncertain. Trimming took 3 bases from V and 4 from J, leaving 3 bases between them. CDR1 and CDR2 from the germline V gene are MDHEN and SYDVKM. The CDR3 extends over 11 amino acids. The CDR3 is CASSLGTEAFF. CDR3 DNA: TGTGCCAGCAGTTTGGGCACTGAAGCTTTCTTT.

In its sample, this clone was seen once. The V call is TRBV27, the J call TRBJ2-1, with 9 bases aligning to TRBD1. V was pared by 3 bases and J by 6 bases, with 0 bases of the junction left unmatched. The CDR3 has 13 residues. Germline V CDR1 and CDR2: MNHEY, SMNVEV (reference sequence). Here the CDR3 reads CASSLGQGNEQFF. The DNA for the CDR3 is TGTGCCAGCAGTTTGGGACAGGGCAATGAGCAGTTCTTC.

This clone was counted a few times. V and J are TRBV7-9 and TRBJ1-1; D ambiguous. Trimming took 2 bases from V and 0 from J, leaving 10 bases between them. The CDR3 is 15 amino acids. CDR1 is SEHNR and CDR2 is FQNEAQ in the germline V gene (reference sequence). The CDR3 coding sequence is TGTGCCAGCAGCTTATTTGGATTGATGAACACTGAAGCTTTCTTT. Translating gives CASSLFGLMNTEAFF.